The 5 T cell receptor beta chains below come from one sample, sequenced in a study of T cell responses to AZD1222 COVID-19 vaccine. Generated by immunoSEQ multiplex PCR, the TCRdb table keeps only in-frame clones and is missing some. Of some 130,000 clones listed, 85% to 95% are singletons. The material sequenced was peripheral blood, taken on day 0 of AZD1222 vaccination. The receptors stem from an adult in good health.

In nucleotides, the CDR3 is TGCGCCAGCAGCCCCCTGACAGGACCGACAGATACGCAGTATTTT. This gives the protein CASSPLTGPTDTQYF. The chain uses TRBV5-1 and TRBJ2-3; a weak D match, TRBD1 (6 bases). CDR3 length: 15 residues. V gave up 4 bases and J gave up 3 bases, with 15 bases separating them. CDR1 is SGHRS and CDR2 is YFSETQ in the germline V gene.

The chain combines TRBV6-5 with TRBJ1-3; tentative D call: TRBD1 (6 bases). Germline loops: CDR1 MNHEY, CDR2 SVGAGI. The CDR3 spans 14 residues. V was shortened by 5 bases and J by 3 bases, with 11 bases between the two germline ends. CDR3 sequence: CASSLGTNGNTIYF. The CDR3 DNA reads TGTGCCAGCAGTCTCGGGACAAATGGAAACACCATATATTTT.

The J gene is TRBJ2-3, the V gene TRBV5-4, with unresolved D. The germline V gene encodes CDR1 SGHNT and CDR2 YYREEE (reference sequence). The V end was cut by 4 bases, the J end by 0 bases, with 15 bases between. The CDR3 length is 16 residues. The CDR3 reads CASSPNGRSSTDTQYF. The CDR3 region has the DNA TGTGCCAGCAGCCCCAATGGCCGGTCTAGCACAGATACGCAGTATTTT.

This sequence joins TRBV30 and TRBJ1-2; TRBD1 might be the D (5 bases). The V end lost 0 bases, the J end lost 4 bases, and 12 bases lay between the germline ends. This CDR3 is 14 amino acids long. Germline CDR1 reads GTSNPN; CDR2 reads SVGIG (reference sequence). The CDR3 DNA follows: TGTGCCTGGAGTGTACAGGCAGGCCTCTATGGCTACACCTTC. Encoded protein: CAWSVQAGLYGYTF.

The J gene is TRBJ2-3, the V gene TRBV2, with D possibly matching TRBD1 (7 bases). CDR3 size: 16 residues. V lost 8 bases to trimming and J lost 0 bases, with 18 bases between them. Germline assignment: CDR1 SNHLY and CDR2 FYNNEI. The CDR3 sequence: CASGLQGRGSTDTQYF. In nucleotides, the CDR3 is TGTGCCAGCGGACTACAGGGGAGAGGAAGCACAGATACGCAGTATTTT.